The clone carrying this TCR beta chain was counted only a few times. The antigen remains undetermined. Only in-frame clones appear in the TCRdb table, and some are missing; sequencing was by immunoSEQ multiplex PCR. The repertoire holds roughly 300,000 clones, roughly 85% seen once, with about 0.91% in the top ten. The sample originates from a study of cytomegalovirus exposure and HLA in healthy donors. The study's findings and limits: Researchers reported that a few CMV-associated chains were confirmed in vitro as CMV antigen-specific. It was reportedly the case that the classifier diagnosed cytomegalovirus status with high specificity and sensitivity.

This CDR3 is 13 amino acids long. Deletions cut 3 bases from V and 5 bases from J, with 10 bases between. The germline CDR1 and CDR2 sequences are SGHAT and FQNNGV. Sequencing was performed on PBMCs. The rearrangement links TRBV11-2 to TRBJ2-5; D possibly corresponds to TRBD2 (5 bases). This clonotype was sampled from a woman aged 18 to 35 in good health and CMV-seronegative. CDR3 sequence (DNA): TGTGCCAGCAGCTTGGAGGCTCTGGAGACCCAGTACTTC. This gives the protein CASSLEALETQYF.